This T cell receptor (beta chain) was sequenced for a study of CD8 T cells in ankylosing spondylitis. TCRdb redid the calling of the 5' RACE reads with MiXCR, one entry per CDR3 protein. The sample records around 330,000 distinct CDR3 sequences, around 10% being singletons. Trimming pared 2 bases from V and 5 bases from J, leaving 13 bases between. CDR1 is SGHRS and CDR2 is YFSETQ in the germline V gene. This CDR3 is 15 amino acids long. This clonotype was seen repeatedly, ten times or more. The sample taken for sequencing was blood, either unsorted or a sorted T cell fraction (not recorded which). The sequence was obtained from a female donor with ankylosing spondylitis or in good health (not recorded which). This chain uses TRBV5-1 with TRBJ2-2, with D perhaps TRBD1 (6 bases). CDR3 region: CASSFLSTGTGELFF. In nucleotides, the CDR3 is TGCGCCAGCAGCTTCCTATCGACAGGAACCGGGGAGCTGTTTTTT. The entire variable domain, with the rest obtained from reference TRBV5-1 and TRBJ2-2, is as follows: KAGVTQTPRYLIKTRGQQVTLSCSPISGHRSVSWYQQTPGQGLQFLFEYFSETQRNKGNFPGRFSGRQFSNSRSEMNVSTLELGDSALYLCASSFLSTGTGELFFGEGSRLTVL.